This T cell receptor (beta chain) was captured by sequencing in a study of blood T cell repertoires in COVID-19. Libraries were prepared by immunoSEQ multiplex PCR; TCRdb keeps only in-frame clonotypes and omits some of them. The sample consists of fewer than 450,000 clones, almost 90% of them appearing once. V was pared by 0 bases and J by 0 bases, with 9 bases between. Germline lookup yields CDR1 SGHVS and CDR2 FQNEAQ. The CDR3 spans 16 residues. The sample taken for sequencing was peripheral blood. J is TRBJ1-3 and V is TRBV7-8, with a possible D match to TRBD1 (5 bases). This TCR derives from a woman in her 70s with COVID-19, enrolled during active disease. The CDR3 reads CASSLAGRASGNTIYF. The DNA for the CDR3 is TGTGCCAGCAGCTTAGCGGGCAGGGCCTCTGGAAACACCATATATTTT.